These 22 T cell receptor beta chains share one sample of origin, sequenced in a study of identical twins. TCRdb fed the 5' RACE reads into MiXCR, producing one record per CDR3 protein. The sample shows some 690,000 distinct CDR3 sequences, less than 25% of them seen only once. Separately, the same data were catalogued under a study of T cells expressing NK-cell markers.

The sample taken for sequencing was PBMCs. Receptors were obtained from a woman aged 18-29 years in good health.

This chain links TRBV24-1 with TRBJ2-5; the D gene is possibly TRBD1 (5 bases). The germline V and J ends were trimmed by 3 bases and 5 bases, with 9 bases remaining between them. The CDR3 has 13 amino acids. CDR1 is KGHDR, CDR2 SFDVKD, per germline. CDR3: CATSDAGLETQYF. Written as DNA, the CDR3 is TGTGCCACCAGTGATGCAGGGTTGGAGACCCAGTACTTC.

This clonotype showed up many times. The gene calls are TRBV25-1 and TRBJ2-7, with 8 positions matching TRBD2. The germline V gene encodes CDR1 MGHDK and CDR2 SYGVNS. CDR3 length: 13 amino acids. Unmatched junction bases numbered 5, after V lost 10 bases and J lost 0 bases. The CDR3 is CATGSGSSYEQYF. CDR3 nucleotides: TGTGCCACCGGCAGCGGGAGCTCCTACGAGCAGTACTTC.

The chain uses TRBV18 and TRBJ2-1, with no clear D. The CDR3 totals 13 residues. Trimming pared 6 bases from V and 7 bases from J, leaving 13 bases between. Germline lookup yields CDR1 KGHSH and CDR2 LQKENI. The CDR3 is CASSSLPENEQFF. In DNA form, the CDR3 reads TGTGCCAGCTCGTCCCTACCAGAAAATGAGCAGTTCTTC.

The chain recombines TRBV2 with TRBJ1-3; D gene ambiguous. Trimming removed 7 bases at V and 0 bases at J, with 10 bases between. Germline V CDR1 and CDR2: SNHLY, FYNNEI. The CDR3 runs to 14 residues. DNA for the CDR3: TGTGCCAGCATATCAGGCCCCTCTGGAAACACCATATATTTT. This encodes CASISGPSGNTIYF.

This clonotype was observed a handful of times. The chain has TRBV7-9 and TRBJ1-6, with D possibly matching TRBD1 (6 bases). Germline assignment: CDR1 SEHNR and CDR2 FQNEAQ (reference sequence). CDR3 length equals 15 residues. V lost 5 bases and J lost 10, with 18 bases in between. CDR3 coding DNA: TGTGCCAGCAGCCCAGGAGGGGGGAATAGGTCACCCCTCCACTTT. Translation gives CASSPGGGNRSPLHF.

Concerning this clonotype: Without the conserved terminal phenylalanine or tryptophan, this CDR3 likely stems from a read error. The rearrangement joins TRBV20-1 to TRBJ2-7, with 7 bases aligning to TRBD1. This CDR3 is 11 amino acids long. Losses at the gene ends were 8 bases for V and 9 bases for J; bases not matched to a gene: 10. Germline-derived CDR1 and CDR2 are DFQATT and SNEGSKA (reference sequence). The CDR3 region is CSYYRGMVQYS. The CDR3 DNA is TGCAGTTACTACAGGGGAATGGTGCAGTACTCC.

Notes on this clonotype: A junction boundary mismatches the germline segment, possibly from a read error. J is TRBJ2-7 and V is TRBV4-1; 9 nucleotides align to TRBD2. The V gene's germline CDR1 is MGHRA and CDR2 YSYEKL. This CDR3 has 15 amino acids. The CDR3 sequence: CASSQEALAGTAYDF. The DNA for the CDR3 is TGCGCCAGCAGCCAAGAAGCACTAGCGGGTACAGCCTACGACTTC.

This clonotype occurred a few times. The chain is built from TRBV10-3 and TRBJ2-3; D gene unclear. The CDR3 is made up of 14 amino acids. V was trimmed by 3 bases and J by 2 bases, leaving 9 bases between them. From germline, CDR1 is ENHRY and CDR2 SYGVKD. The CDR3 bases are TGTGCCATCAGTGATCCCCTGGACACAGATACGCAGTATTTT. Its translation is CAISDPLDTDTQYF.

This clonotype was found a few times. The rearrangement links TRBV27 to TRBJ2-1; 10 bases align to TRBD2. Germline loops: CDR1 MNHEY, CDR2 SMNVEV (reference sequence). The CDR3 length is 15 residues. After removal of 1 base from V and 8 bases from J, the junction contained 5 bases not matched to a gene. CDR3 loop: CASSLWTSGGDEQFF. The CDR3 DNA reads as TGTGCCAGCAGTTTATGGACTAGCGGTGGGGATGAGCAGTTCTTC.

The rearrangement links TRBV20-1 to TRBJ2-2; TRBD1 aligns across 7 bases. Germline lookup yields CDR1 DFQATT and CDR2 SNEGSKA (reference sequence). Trimming removed 3 bases from V and 4 bases from J; junction bases left unmatched: 5. CDR3 length: 14 amino acids. CDR3: CSARKQGSTGELFF. For the CDR3, the DNA is TGCAGTGCTAGGAAACAGGGGAGCACCGGGGAGCTGTTTTTT.

The chain uses TRBV12-3 or TRBV12-4 and TRBJ2-1, with TRBD2 matching 9 bases. The V segment lost 7 bases and the J segment 7 bases; nucleotides outside the gene matches: 11. The CDR3 runs to 15 residues. CDR3 nucleotides: TGTGCCAGCACCTCCCCAGGACTAGCGTCGAATGAGCAGTTCTTC. This encodes CASTSPGLASNEQFF.

This clonotype occurred a few times. The chain joins TRBV28 to TRBJ2-3; D tentatively reads TRBD1 or TRBD2 (5 bases each). The ends were cut back, 7 bases at V and 3 bases at J, with 17 bases in the middle. The CDR3 loop spans 15 amino acids. Germline loops: CDR1 MDHEN, CDR2 SYDVKM. CDR3 in amino acids: CASNGGDSGTDTQYF. As DNA, the CDR3 is TGTGCCAGCAATGGGGGAGACAGTGGAACAGATACGCAGTATTTT.

This clonotype was observed a handful of times. This chain uses TRBV12-3 or TRBV12-4 with TRBJ1-1; possibly TRBD1 for D (6 bases). Trimming cost V 4 bases and J 5 bases, with 11 bases left between them. The CDR3 extends over 13 amino acids. The CDR3: CASSYTGRTEAFF. In DNA, the CDR3 is TGTGCCAGCAGTTACACAGGGAGGACTGAAGCTTTCTTT.

The chain carries TRBV2 and TRBJ2-5; no clear D. Trimming stripped 6 bases from V and 5 bases from J, with 13 bases between. The germline CDR1 and CDR2 sequences are SNHLY and FYNNEI. The CDR3 loop spans 13 amino acids. The CDR3 reads CASSREVEETQYF. The CDR3 bases are TGTGCCAGCAGCCGCGAGGTGGAGGAGACCCAGTACTTC.

This clonotype was counted many times. The chain has TRBV6-5 and TRBJ2-3; D gene ambiguous. The germline CDR1 and CDR2 sequences are MNHEY and SVGAGI. This CDR3 region has 15 residues. V lost 2 bases, J lost 0 bases, and 9 bases lay in between. This chain's CDR3 is CASSYAGSSTDTQYF. CDR3 nucleotides: TGTGCCAGCAGTTACGCCGGGTCCAGCACAGATACGCAGTATTTT.

This clonotype was counted only a few times. V usage is TRBV7-2 and J usage is TRBJ2-3; D gene unclear. The V and J ends lost 4 bases and 10 bases respectively, with 9 bases between them. There are 11 residues in the CDR3. Germline loops: CDR1 SGHTA, CDR2 FQGNSA. The CDR3 nucleotides are TGTGCCAGCAGCTCCCCACTTCCGCAGTATTTT. This codes for CASSSPLPQYF.

There are a few counts of this clonotype. The rearrangement links TRBV20-1 to TRBJ2-1; perhaps TRBD2 as D (5 bases). Germline-derived CDR1 and CDR2 are DFQATT and SNEGSKA (reference sequence). The length of the CDR3 is 10 residues. The V and J ends lost 5 bases and 15 bases respectively, with 14 bases between them. The CDR3 DNA reads as TGCAGTGCTCCAGCGGACGGAAGGTTCTTC. It specifies CSAPADGRFF.

This clonotype was picked up a small number of times. The rearrangement uses TRBV25-1 and TRBJ1-3; 8 nucleotides match TRBD1. The CDR3 consists of 14 residues. V was clipped by 5 bases and J by 4 bases; unmatched bases: 4. The V gene's germline CDR1 is MGHDK and CDR2 SYGVNS. The CDR3 DNA reads as TGTGCCAGCAGTCGACAGGGGCCAGGAAACACCATATATTTT. As protein: CASSRQGPGNTIYF.

This rearrangement joins TRBV20-1 to TRBJ2-7; the D gene is possibly TRBD1 (7 bases). The CDR3 is 15 residues long. V was shortened by 3 bases and J by 4 bases, with 19 bases between the two germline ends. The V gene's germline CDR1 is DFQATT and CDR2 SNEGSKA (reference sequence). The CDR3 protein is CSARRGGTALYEQYF. Here the CDR3 DNA reads TGCAGTGCTAGGCGGGGTGGGACAGCGCTTTACGAGCAGTACTTC.

This clonotype was counted at least ten times. The chain couples TRBV4-3 to TRBJ2-4, with D possibly called TRBD1 or TRBD2 (6 bases each). The length of the CDR3 is 19 residues. From germline, CDR1 is LGHNA and CDR2 YSLEER. V lost 0 bases and J 7 bases, leaving 25 bases between the germline ends. The chain's CDR3 is CASSQEFGGRRAYPNIQYF. The CDR3 nucleotides are TGCGCCAGCAGCCAAGAATTCGGGGGCAGAAGAGCGTATCCGAACATTCAGTACTTC.

This clonotype was picked up many times. The V and J genes are TRBV6-1 and TRBJ2-7; TRBD1 matches 7 bases. In germline, CDR1 is MNHNS, CDR2 SASEGT. The CDR3 is made up of 14 amino acids. V was clipped by 6 bases and J by 0 bases; unmatched bases: 5. For the CDR3, the DNA is TGTGCCAGCAGAAAGACAGGGAGCTCCTACGAGCAGTACTTC. Translated, it gives CASRKTGSSYEQYF.

The chain carries TRBV4-1 and TRBJ1-2, with D possibly TRBD1 on 6 matching bases. Germline CDR1 reads MGHRA; CDR2 reads YSYEKL. V was clipped by 1 base and J by 7 bases, with 19 bases between them. The CDR3 covers 16 residues. CDR3 amino acids: CASSQGVRGLGGGYTF. DNA of the CDR3: TGCGCCAGCAGCCAAGGAGTCAGGGGCCTAGGGGGTGGCTACACCTTC.